These 15 T cell receptor beta chains were all obtained from the same sample, sequenced in a study of T cell responses to AZD1222 COVID-19 vaccine. The protocol was immunoSEQ multiplex PCR, while the TCRdb copy is restricted to in-frame clones and leaves out a portion. Of 140,000 or so clones listed, more than 85% are singletons. This specimen was peripheral blood, taken 28 days after the second AZD1222 dose. Receptors were obtained from an adult who received the AZD1222 COVID-19 vaccine.

Written as DNA, the CDR3 is TGTGCCAGCAGCGTAACTGGCGGGGAGCTGTTTTTT. Its protein product is CASSVTGGELFF. The chain carries TRBV9 and TRBJ2-2, with D uncertain. V was shortened by 1 base and J by 7 bases, with 5 bases between the two germline ends. The CDR3 consists of 12 residues. Germline V gene lookup returns CDR1 SGDLS and CDR2 YYNGEE.

Note on this clone: This same CDR3 is encoded by further DNA sequences in the sample. CDR3 residues: CASSYGGGTEAFF. The CDR3 region has the DNA TGTGCCAGCAGTTATGGAGGGGGCACTGAAGCTTTCTTT. The V and J genes are TRBV6-5 and TRBJ1-1, with TRBD1 as a possible D gene (6 bases). The CDR3 spans 13 residues. Trimming cost V 3 bases and J 4 bases, with 9 bases left between them. Germline values: CDR1 MNHEY, CDR2 SVGAGI.

The V call is TRBV20-1, the J call TRBJ1-6, with D possibly TRBD1 on 5 matching bases. The CDR3 is made up of 14 amino acids. CDR1 is DFQATT, CDR2 SNEGSKA, per germline (reference sequence). V dropped 3 bases and J dropped 7 bases, with 13 bases sitting between them. The CDR3 region has the DNA TGCAGTGCTAGTATATGGGGCCAGAATTCACCCCTCCACTTT. This encodes CSASIWGQNSPLHF.

The chain joins TRBV6-5 to TRBJ1-2; D is ambiguous. In germline, CDR1 is MNHEY, CDR2 SVGAGI. The CDR3 loop spans 13 amino acids. Trimming left V 4 bases short and J 6 bases short, with 12 bases between. The CDR3: CASSFQTGDGYTF. CDR3 nucleotides: TGTGCCAGCAGTTTCCAGACCGGGGATGGCTACACCTTC.

The J gene is TRBJ1-4, the V gene TRBV7-2; weak D call: TRBD1 (5 bases). The CDR3 extends over 14 amino acids. V shed 5 bases and J shed 0 bases, with 7 bases lying between them. CDR1 SGHTA and CDR2 FQGNSA come from the germline V gene. CDR3 amino acids: CASSPQATNEKLFF. CDR3 DNA: TGTGCCAGCAGCCCACAGGCAACTAATGAAAAACTGTTTTTT. Combining the CDR3 with reference TRBV7-2 and TRBJ1-4 gives the whole variable domain GAGVSQSPSNKVTEKGKDVELRCDPISGHTALYWYRQSLGQGLEFLIYFQGNSAPDKSGLPSDRFSAERTGGSVSTLTIQRTQQEDSAVYLCASSPQATNEKLFFGSGTQLSVL.

The J gene is TRBJ1-2, the V gene TRBV14, with 7 bases that match TRBD1. The CDR3 is 14 residues long. J was trimmed by 8 bases and V by 4 bases; bases with no gene match: 10. Per the germline V gene, CDR1 is SGHDN and CDR2 is FVKESK. This CDR3 reads CASSPHQQGKGYTF. The CDR3, as DNA: TGTGCCAGCAGCCCCCACCAACAGGGGAAGGGCTACACCTTC.

This clone was picked up one time. The chain joins TRBV6-5 to TRBJ1-2, with 8 bases aligning to TRBD1. The CDR3 is 14 amino acids. V was clipped by 2 bases and J by 7 bases; unmatched bases: 6. Looked up from germline, CDR1 is MNHEY and CDR2 is SVGAGI. In DNA, the CDR3 is TGTGCCAGCAGTTACACCGGACAGGGCGGTGGCTACACCTTC. Its protein is CASSYTGQGGGYTF.

This chain connects TRBV7-2 to TRBJ1-3; D is ambiguous. CDR1 SGHTA and CDR2 FQGNSA come from the germline V gene. The CDR3 extends over 15 amino acids. V lost 1 base to trimming and J lost 2 bases, with 9 bases between them. This CDR3 reads CASSLEKVPGNTIYF. The CDR3 region has the DNA TGTGCCAGCAGCTTAGAAAAGGTCCCTGGAAACACCATATATTTT. Looking up the rest from reference TRBV7-2 and TRBJ1-3 gives the full variable domain: GAGVSQSPSNKVTEKGKDVELRCDPISGHTALYWYRQSLGQGLEFLIYFQGNSAPDKSGLPSDRFSAERTGGSVSTLTIQRTQQEDSAVYLCASSLEKVPGNTIYFGEGSWLTVV.

The CDR3 region has the DNA TGTGCCAGCGGGGGCTACAATGAGCAGTTCTTC. It translates to CASGGYNEQFF. V gene TRBV7-2 combines with J gene TRBJ2-1; D may match TRBD1 or TRBD2 (5 bases each). V shed 8 bases and J shed 3 bases, with 5 bases lying between them. Germline assignment: CDR1 SGHTA and CDR2 FQGNSA. The CDR3 has 11 residues.

This clone turned up a few times. The chain links TRBV7-3 to TRBJ2-7; 10 bases are shared with TRBD1. The CDR3 totals 15 residues. The V gene end was trimmed by 5 bases and the J gene end by 13 bases; junction bases not matched to a gene: 17. Germline lookup yields CDR1 SGHTA and CDR2 FQGTGA. The CDR3 coding sequence is TGTGCCAGCAGCATACCGGGACAGGGGCTTACGGACTCCTACTTC. Amino acids: CASSIPGQGLTDSYF.

J is TRBJ2-3 and V is TRBV6-4; TRBD1 matches 10 bases. Germline V gene data show CDR1 as MRHNA and CDR2 as SNTAGT. The V segment lost 6 bases and the J segment 0 bases; nucleotides outside the gene matches: 3. This CDR3 contains 15 residues. CDR3 amino acids: CASSPGQGSTDTQYF. The DNA of the CDR3 is TGTGCCAGCAGCCCGGGACAGGGGAGCACAGATACGCAGTATTTT.

This rearrangement joins TRBV2 to TRBJ1-6, with D perhaps matching TRBD1 (6 bases). The CDR3 is 18 residues long. Germline lookup yields CDR1 SNHLY and CDR2 FYNNEI. V dropped 4 bases and J dropped 0 bases, with 16 bases sitting between them. The CDR3 nucleotides read TGTGCCAGCAGTGTACTTACCAGGGGAAGCTCCTATAATTCACCCCTCCACTTT. The encoded protein is CASSVLTRGSSYNSPLHF.

The genes are TRBV7-6 and TRBJ2-1; 10 nucleotides match TRBD2. With 0 bases clipped from V and 8 bases from J, the junction kept 13 bases outside the gene matches. This CDR3 has 18 residues. Per the germline V gene, CDR1 is SGHVS and CDR2 is FNYEAQ. The CDR3 region is CASSLAVFGAGGLDEQFF. The CDR3 DNA follows: TGTGCCAGCAGCTTAGCAGTTTTTGGAGCGGGGGGGCTCGATGAGCAGTTCTTC.

J is TRBJ1-1 and V is TRBV19; TRBD1 is a possible D gene (5 bases). The CDR3 sequence is 12 residues long. Germline CDR1 and CDR2: LNHDA and SQIVND (reference sequence). V was shortened by 5 bases and J by 5 bases, with 9 bases between the two germline ends. The CDR3 here is CASSEGLTEAFF. CDR3 DNA: TGTGCCAGTAGTGAGGGGCTAACTGAAGCTTTCTTT.

J is TRBJ1-1 and V is TRBV5-6; possible D gene TRBD1, 5 bases. CDR3 size: 14 residues. Looked up from germline, CDR1 is SGHDT and CDR2 is YYEEEE. V lost 4 bases and J lost 1, with 11 bases in between. Here the CDR3 DNA reads TGTGCCAGCAGCGGCATTGGGGGGAACACTGAAGCTTTCTTT. Translated, it gives CASSGIGGNTEAFF.